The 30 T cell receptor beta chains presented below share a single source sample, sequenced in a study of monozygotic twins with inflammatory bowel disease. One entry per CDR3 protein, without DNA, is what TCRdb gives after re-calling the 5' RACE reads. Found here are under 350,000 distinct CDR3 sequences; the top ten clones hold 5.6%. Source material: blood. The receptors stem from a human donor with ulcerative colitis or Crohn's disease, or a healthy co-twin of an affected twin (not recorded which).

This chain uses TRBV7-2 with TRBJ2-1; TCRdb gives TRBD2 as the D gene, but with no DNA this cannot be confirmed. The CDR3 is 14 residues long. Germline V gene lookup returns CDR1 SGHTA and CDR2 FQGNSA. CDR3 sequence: CASSPQLAVGEQFF.

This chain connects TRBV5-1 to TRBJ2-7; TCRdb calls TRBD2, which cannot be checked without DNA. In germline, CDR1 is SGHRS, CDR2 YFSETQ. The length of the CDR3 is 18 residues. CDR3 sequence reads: CASSLAPLGLSSSYEQYF.

CDR3 amino acids: CASSLEARGAEGYTF. This chain joins TRBV7-8 and TRBJ1-2; with no DNA, the TCRdb D assignment of TRBD1 cannot be verified. The CDR3 length is 15 residues. Per germline, CDR1 SGHVS and CDR2 FQNEAQ. Complete variable domain (other parts from reference TRBV7-8 and TRBJ1-2): GAGVSQSPRYKVAKRGQDVALRCDPISGHVSLFWYQQALGQGPEFLTYFQNEAQLDKSGLPSDRFFAERPEGSVSTLKIQRTQQEDSAVYLCASSLEARGAEGYTFGSGTRLTVV.

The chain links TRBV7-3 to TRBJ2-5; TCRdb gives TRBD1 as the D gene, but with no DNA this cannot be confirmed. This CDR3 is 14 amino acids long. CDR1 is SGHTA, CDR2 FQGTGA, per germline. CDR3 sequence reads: CASSAGTGQETQYF.

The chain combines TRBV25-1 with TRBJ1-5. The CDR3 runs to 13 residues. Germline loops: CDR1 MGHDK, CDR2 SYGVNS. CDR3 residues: CASSDIGHQPQHF. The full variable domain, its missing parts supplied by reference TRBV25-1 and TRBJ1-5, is EADIYQTPRYLVIGTGKKITLECSQTMGHDKMYWYQQDPGMELHLIHYSYGVNSTEKGDLSSESTVSRIRTEHFPLTLESARPSHTSQYLCASSDIGHQPQHFGDGTRLSIL.

CDR3 amino acids: CASSSQNTEAFF. This chain links TRBV12-3 or TRBV12-4 with TRBJ1-1. The CDR3 runs to 12 residues.

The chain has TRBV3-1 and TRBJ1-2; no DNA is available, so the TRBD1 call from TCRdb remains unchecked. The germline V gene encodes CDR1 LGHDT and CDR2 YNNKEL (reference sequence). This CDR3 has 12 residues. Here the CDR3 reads CASSVKQGYYTF.

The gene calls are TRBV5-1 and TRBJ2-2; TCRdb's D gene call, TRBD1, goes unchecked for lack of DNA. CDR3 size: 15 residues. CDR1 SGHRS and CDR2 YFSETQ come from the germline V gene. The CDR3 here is CASSGTGISTGELFF.

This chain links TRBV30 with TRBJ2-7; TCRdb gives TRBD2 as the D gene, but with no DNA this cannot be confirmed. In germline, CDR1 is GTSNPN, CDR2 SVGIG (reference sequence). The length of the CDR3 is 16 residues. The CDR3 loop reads CAWSVEREGQSREQYF.

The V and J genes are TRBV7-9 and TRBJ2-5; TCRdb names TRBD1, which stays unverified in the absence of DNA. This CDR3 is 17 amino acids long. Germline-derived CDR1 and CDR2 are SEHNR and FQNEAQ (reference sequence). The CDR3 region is CASSLSGSVGTGETQYF.

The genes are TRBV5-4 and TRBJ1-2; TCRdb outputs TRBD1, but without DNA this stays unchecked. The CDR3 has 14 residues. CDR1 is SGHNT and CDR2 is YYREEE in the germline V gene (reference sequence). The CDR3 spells CASSFRQGGYGYTF.

CDR3 loop: CASRPRQGAYEQYF. V usage is TRBV27 and J usage is TRBJ2-7; TCRdb selects TRBD1, and the lack of DNA leaves this call unchecked. The germline V gene has CDR1 MNHEY and CDR2 SMNVEV (reference sequence). The CDR3 is made up of 14 amino acids.

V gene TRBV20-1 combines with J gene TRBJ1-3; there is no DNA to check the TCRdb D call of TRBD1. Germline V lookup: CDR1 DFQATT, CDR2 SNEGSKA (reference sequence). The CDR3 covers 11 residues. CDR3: CSADKGNTIYF.

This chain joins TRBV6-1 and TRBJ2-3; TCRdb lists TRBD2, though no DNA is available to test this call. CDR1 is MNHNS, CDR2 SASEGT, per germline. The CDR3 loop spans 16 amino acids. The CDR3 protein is CASTSIAGRLTDTQYF.

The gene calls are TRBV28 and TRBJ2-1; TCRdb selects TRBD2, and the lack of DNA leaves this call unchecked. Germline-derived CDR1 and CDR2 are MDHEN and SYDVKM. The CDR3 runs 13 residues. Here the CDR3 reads CASSLPPNPEQFF.

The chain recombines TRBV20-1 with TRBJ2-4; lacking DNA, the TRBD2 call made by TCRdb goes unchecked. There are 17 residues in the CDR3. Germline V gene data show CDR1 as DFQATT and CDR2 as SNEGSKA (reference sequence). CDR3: CSAKRAPAGGRVNIQYF.

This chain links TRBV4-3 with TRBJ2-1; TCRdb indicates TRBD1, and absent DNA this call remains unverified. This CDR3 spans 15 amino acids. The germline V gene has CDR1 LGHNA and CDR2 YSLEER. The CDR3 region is CASSQAGRSTGEQFF.

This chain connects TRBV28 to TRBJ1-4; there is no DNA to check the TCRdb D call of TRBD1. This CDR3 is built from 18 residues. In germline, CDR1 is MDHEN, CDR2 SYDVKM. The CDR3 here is CASSPAPSSGTGNEKLFF. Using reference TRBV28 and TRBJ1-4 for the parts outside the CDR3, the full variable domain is DVKVTQSSRYLVKRTGEKVFLECVQDMDHENMFWYRQDPGLGLRLIYFSYDVKMKEKGDIPEGYSVSREKKERFSLILESASTNQTSMYLCASSPAPSSGTGNEKLFFGSGTQLSVL.

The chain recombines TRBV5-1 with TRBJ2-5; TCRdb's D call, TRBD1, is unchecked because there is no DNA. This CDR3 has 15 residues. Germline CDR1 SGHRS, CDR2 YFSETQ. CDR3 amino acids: CASSFGGRRQETQYF.

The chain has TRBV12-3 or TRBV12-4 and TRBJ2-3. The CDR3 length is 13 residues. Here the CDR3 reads CASSFWVADTQYF.

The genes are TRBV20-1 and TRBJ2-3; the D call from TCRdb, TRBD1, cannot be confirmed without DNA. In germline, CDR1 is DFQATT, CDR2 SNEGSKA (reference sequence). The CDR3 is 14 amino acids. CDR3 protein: CSADDGTRRDTQYF.

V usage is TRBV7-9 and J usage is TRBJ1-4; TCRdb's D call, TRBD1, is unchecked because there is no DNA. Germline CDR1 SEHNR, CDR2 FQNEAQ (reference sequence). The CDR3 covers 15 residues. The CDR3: CASSTTEADLGKLFF.

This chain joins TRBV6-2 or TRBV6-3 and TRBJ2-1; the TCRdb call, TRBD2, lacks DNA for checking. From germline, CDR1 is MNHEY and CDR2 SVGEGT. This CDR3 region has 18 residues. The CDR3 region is CASSYVSSGSRPYNEQFF.

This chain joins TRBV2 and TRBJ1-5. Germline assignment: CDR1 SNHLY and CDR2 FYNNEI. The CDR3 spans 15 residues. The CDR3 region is CASSAPGALNQPQHF.

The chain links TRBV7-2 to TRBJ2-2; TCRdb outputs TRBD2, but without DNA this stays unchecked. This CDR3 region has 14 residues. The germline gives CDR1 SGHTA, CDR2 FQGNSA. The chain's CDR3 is CASSVVEGTGELFF.

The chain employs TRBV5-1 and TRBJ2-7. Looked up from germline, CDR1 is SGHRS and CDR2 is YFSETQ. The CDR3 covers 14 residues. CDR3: CASSPTFGGYEQYF.

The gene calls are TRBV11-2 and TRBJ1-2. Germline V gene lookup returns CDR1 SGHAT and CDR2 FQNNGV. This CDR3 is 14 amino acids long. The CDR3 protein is CASSPVVGSRGYTF.

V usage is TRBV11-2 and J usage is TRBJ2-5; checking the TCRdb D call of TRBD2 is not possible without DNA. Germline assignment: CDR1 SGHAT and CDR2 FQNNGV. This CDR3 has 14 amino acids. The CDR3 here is CASRLGLGWETQYF.

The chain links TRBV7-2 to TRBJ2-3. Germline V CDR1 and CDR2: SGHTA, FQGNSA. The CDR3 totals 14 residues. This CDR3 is CASSRRIHTDTQYF.

CDR3 sequence: CASSPATGGNQPQHF. V and J are TRBV18 and TRBJ1-5. This CDR3 contains 15 residues. Per the germline V gene, CDR1 is KGHSH and CDR2 is LQKENI. Using reference TRBV18 and TRBJ1-5 for the parts outside the CDR3, the full variable domain is NAGVMQNPRHLVRRRGQEARLRCSPMKGHSHVYWYRQLPEEGLKFMVYLQKENIIDESGMPKERFSAEFPKEGPSILRIQQVVRGDSAAYFCASSPATGGNQPQHFGDGTRLSIL.